Below are 2 T cell receptor beta chains sequenced from a single sample in a study of T cell responses to AZD1222 COVID-19 vaccine. TCRdb keeps only in-frame clones here, not all; method: immunoSEQ multiplex PCR. Here the sample spans 130,000 to 150,000 clones, 82% being singletons. The material sequenced was peripheral blood, taken on day 0 of MenACWY control vaccination. The receptors derive from an adult in good health.

The J gene is TRBJ2-2, the V gene TRBV3-1 (or the pseudogene TRBV3-2), with D unresolved. The CDR3 covers 12 residues. Germline lookup yields CDR1 LGHDT and CDR2 YNNKEL (reference sequence). Trimming took off 5 bases at V and 5 bases at J, with 6 bases between the two ends. This CDR3 reads CASSYLTGELFF. CDR3 bases: TGTGCCAGCAGCTACCTGACCGGGGAGCTGTTTTTT.

This clone was seen at least ten times. The chain has TRBV19 and TRBJ1-2; 10 bases are a match to TRBD1. Trimming at V came to 5 bases and at J to 8 bases, leaving 11 bases not matched to a gene. The CDR3 runs to 15 residues. Germline V lookup: CDR1 LNHDA, CDR2 SQIVND (reference sequence). The CDR3 nucleotides are TGTGCCAGTAGTCCCCTGGGACAGGGGCGGTGGGGCTACACCTTC. This translates into CASSPLGQGRWGYTF. Based on the CDR3 plus reference TRBV19 and TRBJ1-2, the full variable domain is DGGITQSPKYLFRKEGQNVTLSCEQNLNHDAMYWYRQDPGQGLRLIYYSQIVNDFQKGDIAEGYSVSREKKESFPLTVTSAQKNPTAFYLCASSPLGQGRWGYTFGSGTRLTVV.